The clone carrying this T cell receptor beta chain was picked up one time. The sample comes from a study of identical twins. TCRdb used MiXCR to reprocess the 5' RACE reads, holding one entry per CDR3 protein. The sample has 690,000 or so distinct CDR3 sequences; 8.5% to 9% are singletons. Looked up from germline, CDR1 is PRHDT and CDR2 is FYEKMQ (reference sequence). V was clipped by 6 bases and J by 3 bases; unmatched bases: 7. The CDR3 length is 15 residues. This sample was also put to use in a study of yellow fever vaccine responses in identical twins.

The sequenced sample was PBMCs. The chain uses TRBV13 and TRBJ2-7; 11 bases fit TRBD2. The sequence was collected from a woman aged 18-29 years in good health. DNA of the CDR3: TGTGCCAGCAGTCATCGGACTAGCGGGTTCTACGAGCAGTACTTC. Translated: CASSHRTSGFYEQYF.